This T cell receptor (beta chain) was captured in a study of vaccination and CD4 T cells after COVID-19. For the study at large: Cells were stimulated with overlapping spike peptide pools from SARS-CoV-2, HCoV-NL63, HCoV-OC43 and HCoV-229E. No peptide, an HIV-1 Nef pool, or a CEFX pool was what each control culture received.

Germline lookup yields CDR1 SGHNT and CDR2 YENEEA. Trimming left V 1 base short and J 1 base short, with 9 bases between. The CDR3 is made up of 15 amino acids. A note on this clonotype: What it binds is unknown.

The assay that was used to sequence DNA from cultured CD4+ T cells was the Oncomine TCR Beta short-read assay. TCRdb re-analysed the PCR reads in MiXCR, keeping a single row per CDR3 protein. The sample consists of some 17,000 distinct CDR3 sequences, about 61% of them appearing once. Study-level findings and limits: Vaccine-specific clones in convalescent patients were spike mono-reactive in 304 of 307 cases.

The sample's treatment: roughly 10-day PBMC culture with coronavirus spike peptide pools or control peptides (ViraFEST assay). The sequenced sample consisted of CD4+ T cells from blood, cultured in vitro. The clonotype was recovered from a human donor who had recovered from COVID-19. The chain uses TRBV11-3 and TRBJ2-3; D not certain. The CDR3 region is CASSLVLRRTDTQYF. The DNA of the CDR3 is TGTGCCAGCAGCTTAGTCTTGCGCCGCACAGATACGCAGTATTTT.